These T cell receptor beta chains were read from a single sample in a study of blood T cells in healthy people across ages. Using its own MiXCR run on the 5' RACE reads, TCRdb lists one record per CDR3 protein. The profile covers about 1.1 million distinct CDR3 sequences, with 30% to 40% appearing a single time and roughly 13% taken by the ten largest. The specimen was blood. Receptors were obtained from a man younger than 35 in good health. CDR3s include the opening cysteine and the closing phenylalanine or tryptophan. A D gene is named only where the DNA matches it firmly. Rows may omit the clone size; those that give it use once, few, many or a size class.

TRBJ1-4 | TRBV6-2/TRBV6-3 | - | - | CASTPTGSNEKLFF | TGTGCCAGCACTCCCACGGGCTCTAATGAAAAACTGTTTTTT
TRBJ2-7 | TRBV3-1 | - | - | CASSTGHAASYEQYF | TGTGCCAGCAGTACCGGACACGCGGCCTCCTACGAGCAGTACTTC
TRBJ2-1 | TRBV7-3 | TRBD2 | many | CASSLTSAFNEQFF | TGTGCCAGCAGTCTGACTAGCGCCTTCAATGAGCAGTTCTTC
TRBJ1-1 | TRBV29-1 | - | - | CSAVRKLDTEAFF | TGCAGCGCTGTCAGAAAGTTGGACACTGAAGCTTTCTTT
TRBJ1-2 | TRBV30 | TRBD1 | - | CAWNVDRGRNYGYTF | TGTGCCTGGAACGTGGACAGGGGAAGGAACTATGGCTACACCTTC
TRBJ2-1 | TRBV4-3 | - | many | CASSQEGSSYNEQFF | TGCGCCAGCAGCCAAGAGGGGAGCTCCTACAATGAGCAGTTCTTC
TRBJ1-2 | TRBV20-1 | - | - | CRGCTDYGYTF | TGCAGGGGTTGTACAGACTATGGCTACACCTTC
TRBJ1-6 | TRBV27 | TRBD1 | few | CASSPSGGYDSPLHF | TGTGCCAGCAGTCCCTCAGGGGGCTACGATTCACCCCTCCACTTT
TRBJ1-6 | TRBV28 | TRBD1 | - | CASSFTDRGDSPLHF | TGTGCCAGCAGTTTCACGGACAGGGGGGATTCACCCCTCCACTTT
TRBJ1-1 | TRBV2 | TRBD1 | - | CASREDRAYNTEAFF | TGTGCCAGCAGGGAGGACAGGGCCTATAATACTGAAGCTTTCTTT
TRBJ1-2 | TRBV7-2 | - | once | CASSVEPGYYGYTF | TGTGCCAGCAGCGTAGAACCGGGCTACTATGGCTACACCTTC
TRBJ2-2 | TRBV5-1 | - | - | CVSSLDSQNTGELFF | TGCGTCAGCAGCTTGGACAGCCAGAACACCGGGGAGCTGTTTTTT
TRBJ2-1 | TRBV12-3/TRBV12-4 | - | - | CASRRQVSSYNEQFF | TGTGCCAGCAGACGACAGGTGAGCTCCTACAATGAGCAGTTCTTC
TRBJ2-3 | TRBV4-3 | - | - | CASSQARGGPGTDTQYF | TGCGCCAGCAGCCAAGCTCGAGGGGGGCCGGGCACAGATACGCAGTATTTT
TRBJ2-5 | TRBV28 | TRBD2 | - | CASSQLLAGAIPQETQYF | TGTGCCAGCAGTCAATTACTAGCGGGGGCGATACCTCAAGAGACCCAGTACTTC
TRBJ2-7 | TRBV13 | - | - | CASSRPGAYEQYF | TGTGCCAGCAGCAGACCGGGCGCCTACGAGCAGTACTTC
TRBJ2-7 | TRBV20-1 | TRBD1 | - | CSAPGQGIVNFGEQYF | TGCAGTGCTCCAGGACAGGGAATTGTAAATTTCGGCGAGCAGTACTTC
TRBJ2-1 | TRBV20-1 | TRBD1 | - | CSARDPTGGSYEQFF | TGCAGTGCTAGAGATCCTACAGGGGGCTCCTACGAGCAGTTCTTC
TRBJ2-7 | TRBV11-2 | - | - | CASSLELVGLYEQYF | TGTGCCAGCAGCTTAGAGCTAGTAGGGCTTTACGAGCAGTACTTC
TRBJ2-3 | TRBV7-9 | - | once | CAFEDTQYF | TGTGCCTTTGAAGATACGCAGTATTTT
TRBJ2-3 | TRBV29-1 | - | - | CSVARQNTDTQYF | TGCAGCGTTGCGCGGCAGAACACAGATACGCAGTATTTT
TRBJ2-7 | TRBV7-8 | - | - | CASSLATGHNSYEQYF | TGTGCCAGCAGCTTAGCCACGGGACACAACTCCTACGAGCAGTACTTC
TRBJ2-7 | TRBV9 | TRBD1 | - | CASSVLPGQGTNEQYF | TGTGCCAGCAGCGTCCTCCCAGGACAGGGGACCAACGAGCAGTACTTC
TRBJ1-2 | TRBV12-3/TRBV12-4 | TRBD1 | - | CASWGTGGYGYTF | TGTGCCAGCTGGGGGACAGGGGGCTATGGCTACACCTTC
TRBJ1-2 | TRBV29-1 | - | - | CSVEGVFGGYTF | TGCAGCGTTGAGGGGGTATTCGGTGGCTACACCTTC
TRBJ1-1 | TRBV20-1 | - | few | CSSLARLAEAFF | TGCAGCAGCCTCGCTCGCCTAGCTGAAGCTTTCTTT
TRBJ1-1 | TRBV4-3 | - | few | CASSPERVSNTEAFF | TGCGCCAGCAGCCCCGAGAGGGTCTCGAACACTGAAGCTTTCTTT
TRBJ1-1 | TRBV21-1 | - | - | CASSKQYTEAFF | TGTGCCAGCAGCAAACAGTACACTGAAGCTTTCTTT
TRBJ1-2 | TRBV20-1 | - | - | CSATPGEVSGYTF | TGCAGTGCTACCCCGGGGGAGGTCTCTGGCTACACCTTC
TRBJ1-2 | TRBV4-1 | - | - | CASSQLTANYGYTF | TGCGCCAGCAGCCAATTGACAGCTAACTATGGCTACACCTTC
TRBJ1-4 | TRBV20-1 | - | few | CSAASVATNEKLFF | TGCAGTGCAGCTTCGGTGGCAACTAATGAAAAACTGTTTTTT
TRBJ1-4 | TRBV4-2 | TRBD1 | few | CASSQEGQGGKLFF | TGTGCCAGCAGCCAAGAAGGGCAGGGGGGAAAACTGTTTTTT